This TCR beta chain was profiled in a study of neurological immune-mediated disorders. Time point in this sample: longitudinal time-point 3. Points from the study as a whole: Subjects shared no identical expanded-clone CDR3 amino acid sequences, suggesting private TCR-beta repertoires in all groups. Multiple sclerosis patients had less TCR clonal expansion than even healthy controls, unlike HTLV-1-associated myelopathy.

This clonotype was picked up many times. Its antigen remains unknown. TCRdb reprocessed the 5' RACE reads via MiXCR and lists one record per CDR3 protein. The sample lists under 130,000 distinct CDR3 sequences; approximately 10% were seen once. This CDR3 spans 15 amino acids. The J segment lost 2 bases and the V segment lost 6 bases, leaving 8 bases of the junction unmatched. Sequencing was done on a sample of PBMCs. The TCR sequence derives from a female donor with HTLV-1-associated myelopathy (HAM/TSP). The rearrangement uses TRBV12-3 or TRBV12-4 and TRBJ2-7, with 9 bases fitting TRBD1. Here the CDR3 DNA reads TGTGCCAGCAGCCTCGGACAGGGGCGGACCTACGAGCAGTACTTC. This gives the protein CASSLGQGRTYEQYF.